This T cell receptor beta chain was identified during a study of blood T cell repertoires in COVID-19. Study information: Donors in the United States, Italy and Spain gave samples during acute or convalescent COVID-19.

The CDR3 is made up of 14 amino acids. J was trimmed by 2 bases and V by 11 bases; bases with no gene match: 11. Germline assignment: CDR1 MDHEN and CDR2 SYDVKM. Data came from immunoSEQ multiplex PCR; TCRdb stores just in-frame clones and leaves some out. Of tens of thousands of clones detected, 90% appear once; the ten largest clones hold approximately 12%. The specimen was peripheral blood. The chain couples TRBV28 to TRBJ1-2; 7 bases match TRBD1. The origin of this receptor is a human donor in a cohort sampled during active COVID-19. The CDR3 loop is CAVRRQGLNYGYTF. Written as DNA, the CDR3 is TGTGCCGTACGAAGACAGGGCCTGAACTATGGCTACACCTTC.